These T cell receptor beta chains were read from a single sample in a study of blood T cell repertoires in COVID-19. The data were produced by immunoSEQ multiplex PCR, yet TCRdb's version contains in-frame clones alone and is incomplete. The sample holds 200,000 or so clones; under 85% are singletons and the top ten take less than 2%. The sequencing input was PBMCs or T cells enriched from blood (not recorded which). The receptor source for this set is a man aged 55 to 69 who had recovered from COVID-19. CDR3s include the opening cysteine and the closing phenylalanine or tryptophan. The D gene is left open where the match is weak. Where a row states a size, it is once, few, many or the class of an expanded clone; other rows omit it.

size	V	J	D	CDR3	DNA
.	TRBV5-1	TRBJ2-5	TRBD2	CASSLTSGQETQYF	TGCGCCAGCAGCTTGACTAGCGGCCAAGAGACCCAGTACTTC
.	TRBV5-1	TRBJ1-4	TRBD1	CASRRDRGEKLFF	TGCGCCAGCAGGAGGGACAGGGGAGAAAAACTGTTTTTT
.	TRBV2	TRBJ1-2	.	CASTLQGPVYGYTF	TGTGCCAGCACTCTACAGGGCCCTGTCTATGGCTACACCTTC
many	TRBV6-5	TRBJ2-1	.	CASSYSWDFYNEQFF	TGTGCCAGCAGTTACTCGTGGGACTTCTACAATGAGCAGTTCTTC
once	TRBV12-3/TRBV12-4	TRBJ1-2	TRBD1	CASTLQGPYGYTF	TGTGCCAGCACCCTACAGGGGCCCTATGGCTACACCTTC
.	TRBV27	TRBJ2-1	.	CASSTIRGGNEQFF	TGTGCCAGCAGTACAATCAGGGGAGGGAATGAGCAGTTCTTC
.	TRBV19	TRBJ2-1	.	CASSIIAIPYNEQFF	TGTGCCAGTAGTATCATCGCTATCCCCTACAATGAGCAGTTCTTC
few	TRBV19	TRBJ1-6	TRBD1	CASNSRGQGENSPLHF	TGTGCCAGTAATTCGAGAGGACAGGGTGAAAATTCACCCCTCCACTTT
.	TRBV25-1	TRBJ1-2	.	CASSDWGGAYGYTF	TGTGCCAGCAGTGATTGGGGTGGGGCCTATGGCTACACCTTC
.	TRBV5-1	TRBJ1-2	TRBD1	CASSLGGAGGVGGYTF	TGCGCCAGCAGCTTGGGGGGCGCAGGGGGTGTCGGTGGCTACACCTTC
.	TRBV2	TRBJ2-5	TRBD1	CASSEVLGQGAWETQYF	TGTGCCAGCAGTGAAGTTTTAGGACAGGGGGCCTGGGAGACCCAGTACTTC
few	TRBV10-3	TRBJ1-3	.	CAISEAGSGNTIYF	TGTGCCATCAGTGAGGCAGGCTCTGGAAACACCATATATTTT
.	TRBV19	TRBJ1-5	.	CASSTGNQPQHF	TGTGCCAGTAGTACAGGGAATCAGCCCCAGCATTTT
.	TRBV24-1	TRBJ2-2	.	CATSRTGSNTGELFF	TGTGCCACCAGTCGTACAGGCTCGAACACCGGGGAGCTGTTTTTT
once	TRBV3-1/TRBV3-2	TRBJ2-3	TRBD2	CASSQGQRGAGTQYF	TGTGCCAGCAGCCAAGGGCAGCGGGGGGCCGGTACGCAGTATTTT
.	TRBV3-1/TRBV3-2	TRBJ1-2	.	CASSQGYGGYGYTF	TGTGCCAGCAGCCAAGGATACGGGGGGTATGGCTACACCTTC
.	TRBV15	TRBJ1-5	TRBD1	CATSSGQGASNQPQHF	TGTGCCACCAGCTCGGGACAGGGGGCTAGCAATCAGCCCCAGCATTTT
.	TRBV5-8	TRBJ1-4	TRBD1	CASSRRFWQGAIEKLFF	TGTGCCAGCAGCCGACGTTTTTGGCAGGGGGCGATTGAAAAACTGTTTTTT
.	TRBV7-2	TRBJ2-5	.	CASSPHRGSETQYF	TGTGCCAGCAGCCCCCATCGGGGGTCAGAGACCCAGTACTTC
.	TRBV5-1	TRBJ1-2	.	CASSSGQSEDGYTF	TGCGCCAGCAGCTCTGGACAGTCGGAGGATGGCTACACCTTC
.	TRBV7-9	TRBJ2-1	TRBD2	CASSVAGDYNEQFF	TGTGCCAGCAGTGTAGCGGGAGATTACAATGAGCAGTTCTTC
.	TRBV5-6	TRBJ1-2	TRBD1	CASSTSGQGGYGYTF	TGTGCCAGCAGCACCTCGGGACAGGGCGGGTATGGCTACACCTTC
.	TRBV7-2	TRBJ2-7	TRBD1	CASSTSGQGPYEQYF	TGTGCCAGCAGCACCTCGGGACAGGGTCCCTACGAGCAGTACTTC
.	TRBV4-2	TRBJ2-7	TRBD1	CASSQPAGQVNYEQYF	TGTGCCAGCAGCCAACCCGCGGGACAGGTCAACTACGAGCAGTACTTC
.	TRBV14	TRBJ1-1	TRBD1	CASSQTGANTEAFF	TGTGCCAGCAGCCAGACAGGGGCCAACACTGAAGCTTTCTTT
.	TRBV3-1/TRBV3-2	TRBJ2-5	.	CASSQDPGRKTQYF	TGTGCCAGCAGCCAAGACCCGGGGAGAAAGACCCAGTACTTC